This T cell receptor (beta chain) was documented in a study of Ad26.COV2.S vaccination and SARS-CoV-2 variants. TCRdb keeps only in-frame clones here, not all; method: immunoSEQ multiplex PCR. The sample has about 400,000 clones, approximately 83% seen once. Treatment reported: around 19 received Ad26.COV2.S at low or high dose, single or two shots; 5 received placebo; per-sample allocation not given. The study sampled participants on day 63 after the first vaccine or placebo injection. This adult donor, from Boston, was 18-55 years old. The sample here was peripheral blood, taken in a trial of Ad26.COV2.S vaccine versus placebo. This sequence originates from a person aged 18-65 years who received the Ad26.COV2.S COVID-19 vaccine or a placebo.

The CDR3 spells CASKGFRGGNTEAFF. In DNA, the CDR3 is TGTGCCAGCAAGGGGTTTCGGGGTGGGAACACTGAAGCTTTCTTT. The rearrangement uses TRBV2 and TRBJ1-1; tentatively, D is TRBD1 (5 bases). V was shortened by 7 bases and J by 1 base, with 16 bases between the two germline ends. CDR3 length equals 15 residues. Germline V gene lookup returns CDR1 SNHLY and CDR2 FYNNEI.